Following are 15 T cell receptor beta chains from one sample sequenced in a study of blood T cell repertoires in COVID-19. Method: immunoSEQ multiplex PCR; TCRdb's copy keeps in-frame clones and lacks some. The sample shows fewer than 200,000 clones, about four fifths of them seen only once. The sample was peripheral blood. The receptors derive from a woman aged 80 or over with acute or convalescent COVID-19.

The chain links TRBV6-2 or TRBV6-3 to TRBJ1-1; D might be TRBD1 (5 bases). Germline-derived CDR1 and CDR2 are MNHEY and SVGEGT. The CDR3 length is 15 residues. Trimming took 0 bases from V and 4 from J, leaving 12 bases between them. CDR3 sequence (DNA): TGTGCCAGCAGTTACTCGGACAATTGGGGCACTGAAGCTTTCTTT. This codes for CASSYSDNWGTEAFF.

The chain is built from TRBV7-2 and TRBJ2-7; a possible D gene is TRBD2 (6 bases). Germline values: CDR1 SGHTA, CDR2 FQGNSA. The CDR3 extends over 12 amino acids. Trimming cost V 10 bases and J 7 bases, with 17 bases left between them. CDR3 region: CATGGSAREQYF. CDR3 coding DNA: TGTGCCACCGGAGGGTCGGCGCGGGAGCAGTACTTC. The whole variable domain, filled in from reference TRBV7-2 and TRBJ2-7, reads GAGVSQSPSNKVTEKGKDVELRCDPISGHTALYWYRQSLGQGLEFLIYFQGNSAPDKSGLPSDRFSAERTGGSVSTLTIQRTQQEDSAVYLCATGGSAREQYFGPGTRLTVT.

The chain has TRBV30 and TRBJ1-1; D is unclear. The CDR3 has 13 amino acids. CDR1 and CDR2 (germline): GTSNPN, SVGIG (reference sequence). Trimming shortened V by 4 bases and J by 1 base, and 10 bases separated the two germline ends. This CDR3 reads CAWNPQRNTEAFF. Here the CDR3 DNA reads TGTGCCTGGAACCCTCAGCGGAACACTGAAGCTTTCTTT.

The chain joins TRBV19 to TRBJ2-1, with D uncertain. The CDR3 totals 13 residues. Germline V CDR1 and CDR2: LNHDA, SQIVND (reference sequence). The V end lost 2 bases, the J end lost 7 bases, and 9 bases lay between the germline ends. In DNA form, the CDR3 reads TGTGCCAGTAGTATAAACGGAGCGAATGAGCAGTTCTTC. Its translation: CASSINGANEQFF.

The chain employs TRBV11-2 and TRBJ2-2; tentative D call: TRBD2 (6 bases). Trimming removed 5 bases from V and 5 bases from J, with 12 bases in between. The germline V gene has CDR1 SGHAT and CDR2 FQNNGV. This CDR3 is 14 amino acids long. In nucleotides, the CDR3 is TGTGCCAGCAGCGTTAGCGGAGCTACCGGGGAGCTGTTTTTT. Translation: CASSVSGATGELFF. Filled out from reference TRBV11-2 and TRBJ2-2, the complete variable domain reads EAGVAQSPRYKIIEKRQSVAFWCNPISGHATLYWYQQILGQGPKLLIQFQNNGVVDDSQLPKDRFSAERLKGVDSTLKIQPAKLEDSAVYLCASSVSGATGELFFGEGSRLTVL.

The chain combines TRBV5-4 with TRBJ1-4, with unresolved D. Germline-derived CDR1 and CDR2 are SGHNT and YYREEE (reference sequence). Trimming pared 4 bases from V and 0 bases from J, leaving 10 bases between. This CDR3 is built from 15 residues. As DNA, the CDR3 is TGTGCCAGCAGCCCGGAGCACGCAACTAATGAAAAACTGTTTTTT. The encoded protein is CASSPEHATNEKLFF.

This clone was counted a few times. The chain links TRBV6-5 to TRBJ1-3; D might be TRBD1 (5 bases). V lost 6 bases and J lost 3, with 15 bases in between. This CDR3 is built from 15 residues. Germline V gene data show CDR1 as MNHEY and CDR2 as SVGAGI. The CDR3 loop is CASSQGGADGNTIYF. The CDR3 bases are TGTGCCAGCAGCCAGGGTGGGGCGGATGGAAACACCATATATTTT.

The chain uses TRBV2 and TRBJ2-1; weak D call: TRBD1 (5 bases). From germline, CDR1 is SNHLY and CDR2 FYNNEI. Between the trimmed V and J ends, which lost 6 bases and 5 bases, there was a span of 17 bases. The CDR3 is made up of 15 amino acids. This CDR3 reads CASSARVPLDNEQFF. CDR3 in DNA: TGTGCCAGCAGCGCCAGGGTTCCTTTGGACAATGAGCAGTTCTTC. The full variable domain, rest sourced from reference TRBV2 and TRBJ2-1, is EPEVTQTPSHQVTQMGQEVILRCVPISNHLYFYWYRQILGQKVEFLVSFYNNEISEKSEIFDDQFSVERPDGSNFTLKIRSTKLEDSAMYFCASSARVPLDNEQFFGPGTRLTVL.

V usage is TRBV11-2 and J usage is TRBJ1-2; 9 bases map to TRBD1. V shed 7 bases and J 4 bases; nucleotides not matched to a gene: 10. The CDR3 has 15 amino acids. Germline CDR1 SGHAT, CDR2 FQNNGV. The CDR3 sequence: CASTLFKGQGYGYTF. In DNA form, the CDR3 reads TGTGCCAGCACGCTGTTTAAGGGACAGGGCTATGGCTACACCTTC.

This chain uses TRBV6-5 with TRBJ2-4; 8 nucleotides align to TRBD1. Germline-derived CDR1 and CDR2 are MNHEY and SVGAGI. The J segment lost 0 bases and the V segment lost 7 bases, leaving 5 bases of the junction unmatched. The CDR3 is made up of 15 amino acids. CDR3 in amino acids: CASKTGGAAKNIQYF. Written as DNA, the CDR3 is TGTGCCAGCAAAACAGGGGGTGCAGCCAAAAACATTCAGTACTTC.

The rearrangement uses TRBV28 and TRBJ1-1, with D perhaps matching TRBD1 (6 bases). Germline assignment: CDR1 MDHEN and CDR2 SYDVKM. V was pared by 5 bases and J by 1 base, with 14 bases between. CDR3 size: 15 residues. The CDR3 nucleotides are TGTGCCAGCAGTCCCGCCCAGGGGCCGAACACTGAAGCTTTCTTT. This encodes CASSPAQGPNTEAFF.

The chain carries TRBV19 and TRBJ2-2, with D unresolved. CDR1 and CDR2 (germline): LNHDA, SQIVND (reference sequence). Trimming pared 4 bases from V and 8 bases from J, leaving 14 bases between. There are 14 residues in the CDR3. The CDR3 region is CASSKLSSVGELFF. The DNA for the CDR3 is TGTGCCAGTAGTAAGCTATCTTCGGTGGGGGAGCTGTTTTTT.

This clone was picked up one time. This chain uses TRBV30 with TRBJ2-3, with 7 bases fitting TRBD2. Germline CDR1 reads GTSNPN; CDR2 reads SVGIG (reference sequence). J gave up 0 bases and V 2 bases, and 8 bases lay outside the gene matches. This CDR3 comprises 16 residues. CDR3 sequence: CAWSSGELASTDTQYF. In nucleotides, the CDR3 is TGTGCCTGGAGTAGCGGGGAGCTCGCTAGCACAGATACGCAGTATTTT.

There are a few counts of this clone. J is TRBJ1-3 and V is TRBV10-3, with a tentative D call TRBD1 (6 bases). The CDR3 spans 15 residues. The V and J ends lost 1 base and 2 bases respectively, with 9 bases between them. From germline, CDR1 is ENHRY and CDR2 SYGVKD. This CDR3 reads CAISEYRTAGNTIYF. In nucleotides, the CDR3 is TGTGCCATCAGTGAGTATAGGACAGCTGGAAACACCATATATTTT.

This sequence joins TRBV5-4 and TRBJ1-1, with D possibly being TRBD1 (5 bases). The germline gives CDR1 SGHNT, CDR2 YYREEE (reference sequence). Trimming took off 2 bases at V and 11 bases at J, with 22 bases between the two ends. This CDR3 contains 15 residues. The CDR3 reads CASSFLDRPQRTAFF. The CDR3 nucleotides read TGTGCCAGCAGCTTCCTTGACAGACCTCAGAGGACGGCTTTCTTT.